This T cell receptor (beta chain) stems from a study of blood T cell repertoires in COVID-19. Generated by immunoSEQ multiplex PCR, the TCRdb table keeps only in-frame clones and is missing some. The data contain fewer than 250,000 clones, approximately 84% of them singletons. Germline CDR1 and CDR2: MDHEN and SYDVKM. The J segment lost 4 bases and the V segment lost 0 bases, leaving 13 bases of the junction unmatched. This CDR3 is built from 18 residues. This clone was seen at least ten times. The sequencing input was peripheral blood. The sequence came from a man aged 50-59 years with acute or convalescent COVID-19. The rearrangement joins TRBV28 to TRBJ1-2, with 8 bases lining up with TRBD1. DNA for the CDR3: TGTGCCAGCAGTTTATGGGAAACAGGGGGATTAGGTTCCTATGGCTACACCTTC. Protein sequence: CASSLWETGGLGSYGYTF.